This record looks at one TCR beta chain sequence and its context. At one end, the junction sequence differs from germline, possibly due to a read error. Survey-level immunoSEQ sequencing profiled the TCR beta repertoire. The assay was immunoSEQ multiplex PCR, and TCRdb's table has in-frame clones only and misses some. The table records under 55,000 clones, approximately 93% of them present only once. The CDR3 length is 16 residues. Germline-derived CDR1 and CDR2 are SSHAT and FNYEAQ (reference sequence). Sequencing was carried out using PBMCs. J is TRBJ2-5 and V is TRBV7-7; 9 bases map to TRBD1. This clonotype originated in a man aged 35 to 55 with rheumatoid arthritis. CDR3 nucleotides: TGTGCTAGCAGCTTCCGCCCGGGACAGGGAACGGAGACCCAGTACTTC. This translates into CASSFRPGQGTETQYF.